The 32 T cell receptor beta chains reported below all come from one sample, sequenced in a study of cytomegalovirus exposure and HLA in healthy donors. The primer mix had 60 Vbeta and 13 Jbeta primers. Repertoires were generated with immunoSEQ multiplex PCR, while TCRdb's copy carries only in-frame clones and drops some. The sample records 100,000 to 150,000 clones, about two thirds being singletons. Sequences were obtained from PBMCs. These receptors came from a man in his thirties or forties in good health and CMV-seronegative.

The J gene is TRBJ2-1, the V gene TRBV27, with 7 bases lining up with TRBD1. With 1 base clipped from V and 9 bases from J, the junction kept 12 bases outside the gene matches. Germline V gives CDR1 MNHEY, CDR2 SMNVEV (reference sequence). CDR3 length equals 16 residues. DNA of the CDR3: TGTGCCAGCAGTTTATTCGGGACAGTTCTACGCGGTGAGCAGTTCTTC. Translating it yields CASSLFGTVLRGEQFF.

Here the CDR3 reads CASSLLSGGLTDTQYF. In DNA, the CDR3 is TGTGCCAGCAGCCTCCTTAGCGGGGGTCTCACAGATACGCAGTATTTT. The genes are TRBV14 and TRBJ2-3, with TRBD2 identical over 9 bases. The CDR3 contains 16 residues. Per the germline V gene, CDR1 is SGHDN and CDR2 is FVKESK. J lost 2 bases, V lost 4 bases, and 7 bases had no gene match.

The chain couples TRBV28 to TRBJ1-3, with D perhaps TRBD1 (6 bases). This CDR3 spans 17 amino acids. The V and J ends lost 3 bases and 2 bases respectively, with 17 bases between them. Germline assignment: CDR1 MDHEN and CDR2 SYDVKM. CDR3 region: CASSLLFFPGAGNTIYF. The CDR3 bases are TGTGCCAGCAGTTTGTTGTTTTTTCCAGGGGCTGGAAACACCATATATTTT. The full variable domain, completed using reference TRBV28 and TRBJ1-3, is DVKVTQSSRYLVKRTGEKVFLECVQDMDHENMFWYRQDPGLGLRLIYFSYDVKMKEKGDIPEGYSVSREKKERFSLILESASTNQTSMYLCASSLLFFPGAGNTIYFGEGSWLTVV.

This clone was observed a few times. The chain has TRBV9 and TRBJ2-1; D remains unclear. V shed 4 bases and J shed 7 bases, with 9 bases lying between them. Germline-derived CDR1 and CDR2 are SGDLS and YYNGEE. CDR3 length: 12 residues. The CDR3 region is CASSLPRNEQFF. CDR3 nucleotides: TGTGCCAGCAGCCTACCCAGGAATGAGCAGTTCTTC.

The chain combines TRBV9 with TRBJ2-3; the match to TRBD1 covers 9 bases. Germline V gene lookup returns CDR1 SGDLS and CDR2 YYNGEE. The CDR3 contains 14 residues. After removal of 3 bases from V and 5 bases from J, the junction contained 4 bases not matched to a gene. The CDR3 DNA follows: TGTGCCAGCAGCGCCGGGACAGGGAGAGATACGCAGTATTTT. It specifies CASSAGTGRDTQYF.

This clone appeared a single time. At one of its ends the junction is not consistent with the germline gene, which may arise from a read error. This rearrangement joins TRBV7-9 to TRBJ1-2; no reliable D call. Germline CDR1 is SEHNR and CDR2 is FQNEAQ (reference sequence). The CDR3 loop spans 12 amino acids. The DNA for the CDR3 is TGTTCCAGCAGCTTATCTGTTGATGGCTACACCTTC. Amino acid sequence: CSSSLSVDGYTF.

The rearrangement links TRBV5-1 to TRBJ2-7; D not certain. V dropped 5 bases and J dropped 0 bases, with 18 bases sitting between them. Germline loops: CDR1 SGHRS, CDR2 YFSETQ. There are 16 residues in the CDR3. The CDR3 DNA follows: TGCGCCAGCAGTATGTCTAACAGAACCAGCTCCTACGAGCAGTACTTC. The encoded protein is CASSMSNRTSSYEQYF.

This sequence joins TRBV5-1 and TRBJ2-7; 7 positions match TRBD2. Germline CDR1 SGHRS, CDR2 YFSETQ. With V trimmed by 4 bases and J by 3 bases, 4 bases remained unmatched. CDR3 length: 13 residues. The CDR3 sequence: CASSPRDYYEQYF. The CDR3 nucleotides are TGCGCCAGCAGCCCACGGGACTACTACGAGCAGTACTTC. Combining the CDR3 with reference TRBV5-1 and TRBJ2-7 gives the whole variable domain KAGVTQTPRYLIKTRGQQVTLSCSPISGHRSVSWYQQTPGQGLQFLFEYFSETQRNKGNFPGRFSGRQFSNSRSEMNVSTLELGDSALYLCASSPRDYYEQYFGPGTRLTVT.

The rearrangement uses TRBV20-1 and TRBJ2-5, with D unclear. The J call may be mistaken, given a closer DNA end match to TRBJ2-7. Germline CDR1 and CDR2: DFQATT and SNEGSKA (reference sequence). The CDR3 extends over 11 amino acids. Here the CDR3 reads CSARGSYEQYF. The DNA of the CDR3 is TGCAGTGCTAGGGGCTCCTACGAGCAGTACTTC.

The chain links TRBV9 to TRBJ2-1; 11 positions match TRBD2. This CDR3 region has 15 residues. Losses at the gene ends were 3 bases for V and 4 bases for J; bases not matched to a gene: 3. CDR1 SGDLS and CDR2 YYNGEE come from the germline V gene. The CDR3 nucleotides are TGTGCCAGCAGCGCCAGACTAGCGGGATACAATGAGCAGTTCTTC. The encoded protein is CASSARLAGYNEQFF.

V gene TRBV7-6 combines with J gene TRBJ2-3; D call uncertain. Trimming took 5 bases from V and 5 from J, leaving 11 bases between them. The CDR3 consists of 13 residues. CDR1 and CDR2 (germline): SGHVS, FNYEAQ. Written as DNA, the CDR3 is TGTGCCAGCAGCCAAGCTGTCGTAGATACGCAGTATTTT. This translates into CASSQAVVDTQYF.

This sequence joins TRBV10-2 and TRBJ1-5; 8 bases are a match to TRBD1. The CDR3 covers 13 residues. Germline V gene lookup returns CDR1 WSHSY and CDR2 SAAADI. V gave up 8 bases and J gave up 3 bases; unmatched junction bases: 3. The CDR3 bases are TGCGCCAGCGGGGGACAGGCCAATCAGCCCCAGCATTTT. It encodes CASGGQANQPQHF.

The chain uses TRBV7-6 and TRBJ2-2; tentatively, D is TRBD1 (5 bases). CDR1 and CDR2 (germline): SGHVS, FNYEAQ. This CDR3 spans 17 amino acids. Trimming removed 5 bases from V and 1 base from J, with 17 bases in between. CDR3 sequence (DNA): TGTGCCAGCAGCGGGTTGGTGGGGCAGGGGAACACCGGGGAGCTGTTTTTT. Its protein product is CASSGLVGQGNTGELFF.

The J gene is TRBJ2-1, the V gene TRBV2; 13 bases map to TRBD2. CDR1 and CDR2 from the germline V gene are SNHLY and FYNNEI. This CDR3 has 15 amino acids. The junction had 5 bases not matched to a gene; V was cut back by 2 bases and J by 10 bases. CDR3: CASSETSGGAGEQFF. The CDR3 DNA sequence: TGTGCCAGCAGTGAAACTAGCGGGGGGGCAGGGGAGCAGTTCTTC.

The V gene is TRBV11-1, the J gene TRBJ2-1; D is possibly TRBD2 (5 bases). V shed 0 bases and J shed 7 bases, with 7 bases lying between them. Germline V gene data show CDR1 as SGHAT and CDR2 as FQDESV (reference sequence). The CDR3 is 13 residues long. CDR3 residues: CASSLASENEQFF. In nucleotides, the CDR3 is TGTGCCAGCAGCTTAGCTAGCGAGAATGAGCAGTTCTTC.

This clone was counted a few times. This sequence joins TRBV9 and TRBJ2-1, with D possibly being TRBD2 (7 bases). The V gene lost 0 bases and the J gene lost 6 bases, with 16 bases spanning the gap. The CDR3 has 16 amino acids. CDR1 and CDR2 from the germline V gene are SGDLS and YYNGEE. CDR3 in DNA: TGTGCCAGCAGCGTAGAAAGGGGGGGGGCCTTCAATGAGCAGTTCTTC. This translates into CASSVERGGAFNEQFF.

As to this clone: The junction departs from the called germline gene at one end, perhaps through a read error. The chain recombines TRBV20-1 with TRBJ2-7; D remains ambiguous. Per germline, CDR1 DFQATT and CDR2 SNEGSKA (reference sequence). CDR3 size: 11 residues. DNA of the CDR3: TGCAGTGCTCGAGACCACTACGAGCAGTACTTC. Translated, it gives CSARDHYEQYF.

The chain carries TRBV6-5 and TRBJ2-3; possibly TRBD2 for D (6 bases). The CDR3 extends over 15 amino acids. Trimming took off 6 bases at V and 5 bases at J, with 18 bases between the two ends. Looked up from germline, CDR1 is MNHEY and CDR2 is SVGAGI. The CDR3 loop reads CASSRRTSPGDTQYF. The CDR3 region has the DNA TGTGCCAGCAGCCGACGCACTAGCCCAGGAGATACGCAGTATTTT.

The CDR3 DNA is TGTGCCAGCAGCTCGAGATCCGGGACAGTCTCTGGGGCCAACGTCCTGACTTTC. Residues: CASSSRSGTVSGANVLTF. The rearrangement joins TRBV7-9 to TRBJ2-6; 7 nucleotides align to TRBD1. The CDR3 loop spans 18 amino acids. Losses at the gene ends were 4 bases for V and 0 bases for J; bases not matched to a gene: 9. CDR1 is SEHNR, CDR2 FQNEAQ, per germline (reference sequence).

This chain joins TRBV2 and TRBJ2-7; 9 bases are shared with TRBD1. Germline values: CDR1 SNHLY, CDR2 FYNNEI. The CDR3 extends over 12 amino acids. V lost 11 bases and J lost 5; bases outside the gene matches: 7. CDR3 loop: CAGGGQGHEQYF. The DNA of the CDR3 is TGTGCCGGAGGTGGACAGGGGCACGAGCAGTACTTC. Variable domain in full (rest from reference TRBV2 and TRBJ2-7): EPEVTQTPSHQVTQMGQEVILRCVPISNHLYFYWYRQILGQKVEFLVSFYNNEISEKSEIFDDQFSVERPDGSNFTLKIRSTKLEDSAMYFCAGGGQGHEQYFGPGTRLTVT.

This rearrangement joins TRBV27 to TRBJ1-5; 8 bases align to TRBD1. With V trimmed by 6 bases and J by 5 bases, 3 bases remained unmatched. This CDR3 region has 13 residues. Germline assignment: CDR1 MNHEY and CDR2 SMNVEV (reference sequence). The CDR3 sequence: CASSPTGDQPQHF. The CDR3 region has the DNA TGTGCCAGCAGCCCGACAGGGGATCAGCCCCAGCATTTT.

This clone was detected only a few times. The chain joins TRBV5-1 to TRBJ2-1, with D perhaps matching TRBD2 (6 bases). The CDR3 is 16 residues long. Between the trimmed V and J ends, which lost 2 bases and 0 bases, there was a span of 12 bases. Germline V gives CDR1 SGHRS, CDR2 YFSETQ. In nucleotides, the CDR3 is TGCGCCAGCAGCTTCCAATTGGGGGGCTCCTACAATGAGCAGTTCTTC. This translates into CASSFQLGGSYNEQFF.

This sequence joins TRBV19 and TRBJ1-5; no definite D call. CDR1 and CDR2 (germline): LNHDA, SQIVND (reference sequence). The CDR3 consists of 11 residues. Trimming pared 4 bases from V and 10 bases from J, leaving 8 bases between. CDR3 nucleotide sequence: TGTGCCAGTAGTAATGGAGTTCCCCAGCATTTT. Encoded protein: CASSNGVPQHF. The variable domain in full, completed from reference TRBV19 and TRBJ1-5, reads DGGITQSPKYLFRKEGQNVTLSCEQNLNHDAMYWYRQDPGQGLRLIYYSQIVNDFQKGDIAEGYSVSREKKESFPLTVTSAQKNPTAFYLCASSNGVPQHFGDGTRLSIL.

The J gene is TRBJ2-3, the V gene TRBV19, with D possibly being TRBD1 (5 bases). CDR1 and CDR2 (germline): LNHDA, SQIVND (reference sequence). This CDR3 is 17 amino acids long. V lost 5 bases to trimming and J lost 2 bases, with 20 bases between them. CDR3: CASSFQGPASLTDTQYF. DNA for the CDR3: TGTGCCAGTAGTTTCCAGGGCCCGGCGTCCCTCACAGATACGCAGTATTTT.

V gene TRBV4-1 combines with J gene TRBJ2-5; 15 nucleotides line up with TRBD2. With 2 bases clipped from V and 5 bases from J, the junction kept 6 bases outside the gene matches. This CDR3 spans 17 amino acids. Per germline, CDR1 MGHRA and CDR2 YSYEKL. CDR3 amino acids: CASSQIGGTSGGETQYF. In DNA form, the CDR3 reads TGCGCCAGCAGCCAAATCGGGGGGACTAGCGGGGGGGAGACCCAGTACTTC.

The CDR3 DNA reads TGTGCCAGCAGTTTACGACAGGGGAACATAGTTGCAGATACGCAGTATTTT. As protein: CASSLRQGNIVADTQYF. The chain employs TRBV27 and TRBJ2-3; 8 nucleotides align to TRBD1. V gave up 2 bases and J gave up 4 bases; unmatched junction bases: 11. The CDR3 has 17 residues. The germline V gene encodes CDR1 MNHEY and CDR2 SMNVEV (reference sequence).

The chain has TRBV11-2 and TRBJ1-1; D remains ambiguous. V gave up 4 bases and J gave up 4 bases, with 13 bases separating them. Germline values: CDR1 SGHAT, CDR2 FQNNGV. This CDR3 is 14 amino acids long. In nucleotides, the CDR3 is TGTGCCAGCAGCTCAGCCGGGAGGGCCACTGAAGCTTTCTTT. This sequence encodes CASSSAGRATEAFF.

The DNA for the CDR3 is TGCGCCAGCAGCCTAACGGGGGTGGGCGCTGGAAACACCATATATTTT. Protein sequence: CASSLTGVGAGNTIYF. The V call is TRBV4-1, the J call TRBJ1-3, with a possible D match to TRBD1 (5 bases). Germline V lookup: CDR1 MGHRA, CDR2 YSYEKL. The CDR3 covers 16 residues. V was trimmed by 4 bases and J by 2 bases, leaving 15 bases between them.

This rearrangement joins TRBV19 to TRBJ1-1, with TRBD1 matching 9 bases. Germline loops: CDR1 LNHDA, CDR2 SQIVND (reference sequence). The CDR3 is made up of 15 amino acids. J lost 0 bases, V lost 5 bases, and 4 bases had no gene match. CDR3 in DNA: TGTGCCAGTAGTCATGGACAGGGGCTGAACACTGAAGCTTTCTTT. Its translation is CASSHGQGLNTEAFF. Based on the CDR3 plus reference TRBV19 and TRBJ1-1, the full variable domain is DGGITQSPKYLFRKEGQNVTLSCEQNLNHDAMYWYRQDPGQGLRLIYYSQIVNDFQKGDIAEGYSVSREKKESFPLTVTSAQKNPTAFYLCASSHGQGLNTEAFFGQGTRLTVV.

This rearrangement joins TRBV30 to TRBJ1-2; 7 positions agree with TRBD1. This CDR3 has 13 residues. V dropped 2 bases and J dropped 5; count of bases not matched to a gene: 5. Germline-derived CDR1 and CDR2 are GTSNPN and SVGIG (reference sequence). CDR3 coding DNA: TGTGCCTGGAGTTGGCAGGGGGTATATGGCTACACCTTC. Protein: CAWSWQGVYGYTF.

CDR3 in DNA: TGTGCCAGCAGCTTAGCCCCGGACAGATATGAGACCCAGTACTTC. Amino acids: CASSLAPDRYETQYF. The gene calls are TRBV11-1 and TRBJ2-5, with a weak D call TRBD1 (6 bases). CDR1 SGHAT and CDR2 FQDESV come from the germline V gene (reference sequence). Deletions cut 0 bases from V and 5 bases from J, with 13 bases between. This CDR3 is 15 amino acids long.

The chain recombines TRBV5-6 with TRBJ1-2, with D maybe TRBD1 (6 bases). Germline V gene data show CDR1 as SGHDT and CDR2 as YYEEEE. The V end lost 7 bases, the J end lost 6 bases, and 25 bases lay between the germline ends. The CDR3 is made up of 16 amino acids. The CDR3 loop reads CASSHRPRQGINGYTF. The CDR3, as DNA: TGTGCCAGCTCCCACCGACCCAGGCAGGGGATCAATGGCTACACCTTC.